The present TCR beta chain was sequenced within a study of blood T cell repertoires in COVID-19. Study at large: COVID-19 samples from acute and convalescent phases originated in the United States, Italy and Spain. In each case, the material was cDNA or gDNA derived from T cells, B-cell-depleted T cells, or PBMCs.

The CDR3 is 13 amino acids. The germline V and J ends were trimmed by 6 bases and 8 bases, with 16 bases remaining between them. Per the original data handling: Reference gene primer amplification gave estimated nucleated cell counts. Profiling relied on immunoSEQ multiplex PCR, and the TCRdb table lists in-frame clones only, not all of them. Clone size and the V and J calls come from that table; the DNA yielded D and trimming. The profile covers almost 350,000 clones, with roughly 90% appearing a single time and approximately 0.93% taken by the ten largest. Participants had their cohort set by participant-reported clinical history.

The chain employs TRBV12-3 or TRBV12-4 and TRBJ1-1, with a possible D match to TRBD1 (6 bases). The receptor was derived from a woman between 25 and 40 years old who had been exposed to COVID-19. Sequencing input: PBMCs or T cells enriched from blood (not recorded which). In DNA form, the CDR3 reads TGTGCCAGCAGGATCCGGGACACAAGAGAAGCTTTCTTT. Translation gives CASRIRDTREAFF.